The source of this TCR beta chain is a study of T cell repertoires in aging, cancer and after chemotherapy. The V gene's germline CDR1 is MNHEY and CDR2 SMNVEV (reference sequence). CDR3 length: 14 amino acids. J was trimmed by 4 bases and V by 8 bases; bases with no gene match: 0. TCR beta rearrangements were amplified from peripheral blood genomic DNA. Multiplex touch-down PCR with TRB-A/B primers amplified rearranged V-D-J TRB sequences. TCRdb re-derived calls from the multiplex PCR reads in MiXCR, one entry per CDR3 protein. The sample lists roughly 9,000 distinct CDR3 sequences, approximately 33% occurring once.

The V gene is TRBV27, the J gene TRBJ2-3; 16 nucleotides agree with TRBD2. Sequencing was done on a sample of blood. The origin of this receptor is a human donor in good health. The donor label of this sample is uncertain. The CDR3 sequence: CASGTSGGADTQYF. DNA of the CDR3: TGTGCCAGCGGGACTAGCGGGGGGGCAGATACGCAGTATTTT.